This TCR beta chain was sequenced in a study of cytomegalovirus exposure and HLA in healthy donors. A single count supports this clone. Looked up from germline, CDR1 is SGDLS and CDR2 is YYNGEE. This CDR3 comprises 15 residues. V dropped 2 bases and J dropped 6 bases, with 15 bases sitting between them. PCR used 60 Vbeta primers and 13 Jbeta primers. The table came from immunoSEQ multiplex PCR; TCRdb's copy has only in-frame clones and leaves some out. The data contain almost 65,000 clones, 77% of them seen just once; the ten biggest clones take up approximately 5.4%. The sample consisted of PBMCs. The sequence was collected from a male donor in good health and CMV-seropositive. V usage is TRBV9 and J usage is TRBJ1-5; no definite D call. The CDR3 here is CASSVDSTRGQPQHF. CDR3 coding DNA: TGTGCCAGCAGCGTGGACTCCACTCGGGGTCAGCCCCAGCATTTT.